The next 5 T cell receptor beta chains were all read from a single sample in a study of technical replicates of blood from several donors. The assay was immunoSEQ multiplex PCR, and TCRdb's table has in-frame clones only and misses some. Among roughly 100,000 clones, roughly 94% were seen once, and the ten largest hold 0.34%. Material for sequencing was T cells isolated from PBMCs. These receptors were obtained from a human donor in good health.

This rearrangement joins TRBV6-4 to TRBJ2-7; D not resolved. The CDR3 loop spans 10 amino acids. In germline, CDR1 is MRHNA, CDR2 SNTAGT. Trimming removed 7 bases at V and 6 bases at J, with 7 bases between. CDR3 DNA sequence: TGTGCCAGCACAACGGGCGAGCAGTACTTC. The encoded protein is CASTTGEQYF.

This chain connects TRBV19 to TRBJ2-5; 8 bases line up with TRBD2. Germline V gene data show CDR1 as LNHDA and CDR2 as SQIVND (reference sequence). This CDR3 has 15 amino acids. The ends lost 3 bases at V and 2 bases at J; junction bases unmatched: 5. For the CDR3, the DNA is TGTGCCAGTAGTATGCTAGCGGGCGGACAAGAGACCCAGTACTTC. This gives the protein CASSMLAGGQETQYF.

V and J are TRBV6-1 and TRBJ1-1; D possibly corresponds to TRBD1 (5 bases). The CDR3 length is 14 residues. Trimming stripped 7 bases from V and 5 bases from J, with 17 bases between. CDR1 and CDR2 (germline): MNHNS, SASEGT. Here the CDR3 reads CASTTVGGGTEAFF. The CDR3 DNA reads as TGTGCCAGCACCACCGTGGGGGGAGGGACTGAAGCTTTCTTT.

The chain has TRBV4-2 and TRBJ2-3; tentatively, D is TRBD2 (5 bases). Trimming removed 0 bases at V and 1 base at J, with 11 bases between. The CDR3 spans 16 residues. Germline V CDR1 and CDR2: LGHNA, YNFKEQ. CDR3 sequence (DNA): TGTGCCAGCAGCCAAGAAGCGGCGGAGGGCACAGATACGCAGTATTTT. It is translated as CASSQEAAEGTDTQYF.

The CDR3 is CASSYSSRVHTEAFF. The CDR3 DNA sequence: TGTGCCAGCAGTTACTCGTCCAGGGTTCACACTGAAGCTTTCTTT. This chain joins TRBV6-5 and TRBJ1-1; weak D call: TRBD1 (5 bases). CDR1 is MNHEY and CDR2 is SVGAGI in the germline V gene. The CDR3 is 15 residues long. V was cut by 0 bases and J by 3 bases, with 11 bases left in between.